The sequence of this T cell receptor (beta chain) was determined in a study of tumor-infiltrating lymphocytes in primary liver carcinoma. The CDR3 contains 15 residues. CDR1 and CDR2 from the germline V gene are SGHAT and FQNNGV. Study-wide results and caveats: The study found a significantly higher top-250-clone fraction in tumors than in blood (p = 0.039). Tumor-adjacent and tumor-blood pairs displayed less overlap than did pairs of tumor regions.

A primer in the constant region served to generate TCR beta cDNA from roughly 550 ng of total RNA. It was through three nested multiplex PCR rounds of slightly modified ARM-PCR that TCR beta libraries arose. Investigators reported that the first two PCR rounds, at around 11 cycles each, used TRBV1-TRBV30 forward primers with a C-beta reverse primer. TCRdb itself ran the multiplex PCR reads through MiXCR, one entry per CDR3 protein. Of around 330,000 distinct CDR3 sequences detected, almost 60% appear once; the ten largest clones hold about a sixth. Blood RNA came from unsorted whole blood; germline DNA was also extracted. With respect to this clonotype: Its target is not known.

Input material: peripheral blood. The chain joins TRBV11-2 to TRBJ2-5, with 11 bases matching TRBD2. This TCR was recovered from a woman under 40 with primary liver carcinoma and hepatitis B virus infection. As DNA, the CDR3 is TGTGCTAACAGCTTGGTGACTAGCGGGAAAGAGACCCAGTACTTC. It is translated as CANSLVTSGKETQYF.